These T cell receptor beta chains were read from a single sample in a study of blood T cell repertoires in COVID-19. Generated by immunoSEQ multiplex PCR, the TCRdb table keeps only in-frame clones and is missing some. The table shows 250,000 to 300,000 clones, with over 80% occurring only once. Sequences were obtained from peripheral blood. These receptors all come from a woman aged 50 to 60 with COVID-19, enrolled during active disease. Each CDR3 is given with its conserved first and last residue. Where a row states a size, it is once, few, many or the class of an expanded clone; other rows omit it.

j_call clone_size v_call cdr3_aa
TRBJ1-1 - TRBV18 CASSPSLNTEAFF
TRBJ2-1 once TRBV19 CASSIGTSGKNNEQFF
TRBJ1-5 - TRBV15 CATSRWDRGISQPQHF
TRBJ2-1 - TRBV18 CASSPLAEGSYNEQFF
TRBJ2-1 - TRBV5-4 CASSLANNEQFF
TRBJ2-3 once TRBV3-1/TRBV3-2 CASSQGLAGGPTDTQYF
TRBJ2-7 - TRBV14 CASSQPSGRAAYEQYF
TRBJ2-7 - TRBV2 CASRRSEIAGGRIEQYF
TRBJ2-7 once TRBV7-2 CASSESGIGSYEQYF
TRBJ2-1 - TRBV10-3 CAVQQGSYNEQFF
TRBJ2-3 - TRBV6-6 CASSRPMRGTSGSTDTQYF
TRBJ1-4 once TRBV30 CAWSRQEEEKLFF
TRBJ1-1 - TRBV7-3 CASSSVGTGTYTEAFF
TRBJ1-1 once TRBV7-8 CASSLEILRYNTEAFF
TRBJ1-4 - TRBV19 CASRGGAVEKLFF
TRBJ2-1 - TRBV18 CASSPSSRGGRAAEQFF
TRBJ2-3 few TRBV9 CASSVANQGLDTQYF
TRBJ1-1 - TRBV10-1 CASSETLNTEAFF